What follows are 19 T cell receptor beta chains derived from one specimen sequenced in a study of blood T cells in healthy people across ages. A second PCR, run for about 7 to 11 cycles, used a sample-barcoded 5' primer plus a J-beta primer mix. TCRdb processed the 5' RACE reads anew with MiXCR; each CDR3 protein has one entry. This table holds hundreds of thousands of distinct CDR3 sequences, 21% found once. The material sequenced was blood. The receptor source for this set is a man aged 70-80 years in good health.

The rearrangement joins TRBV10-3 to TRBJ2-7; D possibly corresponds to TRBD2 (6 bases). The CDR3 is made up of 15 amino acids. In germline, CDR1 is ENHRY, CDR2 SYGVKD. Trimming took off 4 bases at V and 4 bases at J, with 17 bases between the two ends. The CDR3 DNA is TGTGCCATCAGTGGAGGGGTAGGAGGGGTGTACGAGCAGTACTTC. The encoded protein is CAISGGVGGVYEQYF.

The chain combines TRBV13 with TRBJ2-1; the match to TRBD2 covers 9 bases. CDR3 length equals 16 residues. CDR1 and CDR2 (germline): PRHDT, FYEKMQ (reference sequence). J gave up 8 bases and V 4 bases, and 12 bases lay outside the gene matches. The CDR3 loop is CASSSVGLAKTDEQFF. Here the CDR3 DNA reads TGTGCCAGCAGCTCAGTCGGACTAGCGAAGACCGATGAGCAGTTCTTC.

CDR3: CSAKIRGGKLFF. Written as DNA, the CDR3 is TGCAGTGCTAAGATCAGGGGTGGAAAACTGTTTTTT. The chain links TRBV20-1 to TRBJ1-4, with TRBD1 as a possible D gene (6 bases). Germline CDR1 is DFQATT and CDR2 is SNEGSKA (reference sequence). CDR3 length: 12 amino acids. Between the trimmed V and J ends, which lost 4 bases and 10 bases, there was a span of 13 bases.

This clonotype was observed a handful of times. V is TRBV3-1 and J is TRBJ1-6; D ambiguous. Germline CDR1 is LGHDT and CDR2 is YNNKEL (reference sequence). The CDR3 has 13 residues. With 4 bases removed from V and 9 bases from J, the gap between germline ends came to 10 bases. Written as DNA, the CDR3 is TGTGCCAGCAGCCTCGGAGGGTTTTCACCCCTCCACTTT. As protein: CASSLGGFSPLHF. Full variable domain (missing parts from reference TRBV3-1 and TRBJ1-6): DTAVSQTPKYLVTQMGNDKSIKCEQNLGHDTMYWYKQDSKKFLKIMFSYNNKELIINETVPNRFSPKSPDKAHLNLHINSLELGDSAVYFCASSLGGFSPLHFGNGTRLTVT.

This sequence joins TRBV18 and TRBJ2-7, with TRBD2 as a possible D gene (6 bases). The CDR3 is made up of 14 amino acids. The V gene lost 4 bases and the J gene lost 3 bases, with 13 bases spanning the gap. Germline V gives CDR1 KGHSH, CDR2 LQKENI. CDR3 protein: CASSQFSGDYEQYF. The CDR3, as DNA: TGTGCCAGCTCACAATTTAGCGGAGACTACGAGCAGTACTTC.

This clonotype was detected a few times. This chain uses TRBV4-1 with TRBJ2-7, with D possibly being TRBD2 (6 bases). CDR3 length: 16 residues. CDR1 and CDR2 (germline): MGHRA, YSYEKL. The V end lost 5 bases, the J end lost 0 bases, and 17 bases lay between the germline ends. CDR3 loop: CASSEQITGLSYEQYF. The DNA of the CDR3 is TGCGCCAGCAGCGAACAAATCACGGGACTCTCCTACGAGCAGTACTTC.

This rearrangement joins TRBV29-1 to TRBJ2-1; D is unclear. V was trimmed by 3 bases and J by 8 bases, leaving 11 bases between them. There are 12 residues in the CDR3. The germline gives CDR1 SQVTM, CDR2 ANQGSEA. The CDR3 sequence is CSVEVLQDEQFF. Written as DNA, the CDR3 is TGCAGCGTTGAGGTCCTACAAGATGAGCAGTTCTTC.

This clonotype appeared many times. The genes are TRBV20-1 and TRBJ1-4; 8 nucleotides align to TRBD1. Trimming cost V 4 bases and J 7 bases; bases outside gene matches: 8. CDR3 length equals 14 residues. Germline V gene lookup returns CDR1 DFQATT and CDR2 SNEGSKA (reference sequence). The CDR3 loop reads CSATGGALGEKLFF. For the CDR3, the DNA is TGCAGTGCTACAGGGGGCGCGCTTGGTGAAAAACTGTTTTTT.

This clonotype has only a few counts. The rearrangement uses TRBV5-1 and TRBJ2-7; 9 bases are shared with TRBD2. V lost 4 bases and J lost 2; bases outside the gene matches: 7. The germline V gene encodes CDR1 SGHRS and CDR2 YFSETQ. The CDR3 length is 15 residues. As DNA, the CDR3 is TGCGCCAGCAGCACCGGGACTAGCTCTGCCTACGAGCAGTACTTC. Its translation: CASSTGTSSAYEQYF.

This clonotype occurred a few times. The CDR3 sequence: CASTFDRPTNEKLFF. The DNA of the CDR3 is TGTGCCAGCACCTTCGACCGCCCAACTAATGAAAAACTGTTTTTT. V and J are TRBV4-2 and TRBJ1-4; the D is unclear. Germline V gives CDR1 LGHNA, CDR2 YNFKEQ. The CDR3 covers 15 residues. V was trimmed by 7 bases and J by 0 bases, leaving 12 bases between them.

The rearrangement joins TRBV5-1 to TRBJ2-1, with 8 nucleotides matching TRBD1. CDR3 length: 15 amino acids. The J segment lost 3 bases and the V segment lost 4 bases, leaving 6 bases of the junction unmatched. The germline V gene encodes CDR1 SGHRS and CDR2 YFSETQ. CDR3 nucleotide sequence: TGCGCCAGCAGCCCGACAGGGGAAAACTACAATGAGCAGTTCTTC. Translation gives CASSPTGENYNEQFF.

In its sample, this clonotype was seen a few times. This may come from a read error, since a much larger clone is one base off. CDR3 region: CVSSLAGPPSEQYF. CDR3 nucleotide sequence: TGCGTCAGCAGCTTGGCCGGCCCTCCGAGCGAGCAGTACTTC. V and J are TRBV5-1 and TRBJ2-7; no clear D. The CDR3 has 14 residues. The germline CDR1 and CDR2 sequences are SGHRS and YFSETQ.

As regards this clonotype: Germline is not matched at one junction end, which may reflect a read error. This chain connects TRBV15 to TRBJ2-2, with no clear D. This CDR3 has 13 amino acids. The germline gives CDR1 LNHNV, CDR2 YYDKDF (reference sequence). The DNA for the CDR3 is TGTGCCACCAACAGAGATGCCACCGGGGAGCTGTTTTTT. Translation: CATNRDATGELFF.

This clonotype has a handful of counts. The gene calls are TRBV6-2 or TRBV6-3 and TRBJ2-5, with 9 bases lining up with TRBD1. The germline V gene encodes CDR1 MNHEY and CDR2 SVGEGT. The length of the CDR3 is 15 residues. The V gene end was trimmed by 2 bases and the J gene end by 5 bases; junction bases not matched to a gene: 6. As DNA, the CDR3 is TGTGCCAGCAGTTACACAGGGGGCTCCCCCGAGACCCAGTACTTC. Its protein product is CASSYTGGSPETQYF.

The chain combines TRBV28 with TRBJ2-7; possibly TRBD2 for D (6 bases). CDR1 is MDHEN and CDR2 is SYDVKM in the germline V gene. The CDR3 is 15 amino acids. Trimming removed 7 bases at V and 1 base at J, with 17 bases between. CDR3: CASTTPEAGSYEQYF. The DNA for the CDR3 is TGTGCCAGCACCACCCCAGAGGCGGGATCCTACGAGCAGTACTTC. The complete variable domain, with remaining parts taken from reference TRBV28 and TRBJ2-7, reads DVKVTQSSRYLVKRTGEKVFLECVQDMDHENMFWYRQDPGLGLRLIYFSYDVKMKEKGDIPEGYSVSREKKERFSLILESASTNQTSMYLCASTTPEAGSYEQYFGPGTRLTVT.

This clonotype turned up a few times. The chain couples TRBV20-1 to TRBJ2-3; 11 bases are shared with TRBD2. The CDR3 has 15 amino acids. Germline-derived CDR1 and CDR2 are DFQATT and SNEGSKA (reference sequence). Trimming removed 1 base from V and 2 bases from J; junction bases left unmatched: 2. Here the CDR3 reads CSARGLAGNTDTQYF. The DNA for the CDR3 is TGCAGTGCTAGAGGACTAGCGGGAAACACAGATACGCAGTATTTT.

The V gene is TRBV10-3, the J gene TRBJ2-5; no clear D. Germline-derived CDR1 and CDR2 are ENHRY and SYGVKD. The V end was cut by 6 bases, the J end by 4 bases, with 6 bases between. The CDR3 consists of 11 residues. Here the CDR3 reads CAIRELETQYF. In nucleotides, the CDR3 is TGTGCCATCAGGGAACTAGAGACCCAGTACTTC.

This clonotype was detected only a few times. V and J are TRBV19 and TRBJ2-4; 10 bases are shared with TRBD2. The V and J ends lost 4 bases and 4 bases, in that order; junction bases with no gene match: 7. The CDR3 sequence is 16 residues long. Germline V gives CDR1 LNHDA, CDR2 SQIVND (reference sequence). The CDR3 loop is CASSTQGTSDKNIQYF. The CDR3 DNA reads as TGTGCCAGTAGTACCCAGGGGACTAGCGATAAAAACATTCAGTACTTC.

In this sample, this clonotype turned up a few times. The chain couples TRBV5-5 to TRBJ2-1; tentative D call: TRBD2 (6 bases). Germline V gene sequence: CDR1 SGHKS, CDR2 YYEKEE (reference sequence). CDR3 size: 13 residues. Trimming took off 4 bases at V and 6 bases at J, with 11 bases between the two ends. The CDR3 sequence is CASSVGTLNEQFF. CDR3 sequence (DNA): TGTGCCAGCAGCGTCGGGACTCTCAATGAGCAGTTCTTC. Full variable domain (outside the CDR3, taken from reference TRBV5-5 and TRBJ2-1): DAGVTQSPTHLIKTRGQQVTLRCSPISGHKSVSWYQQVLGQGPQFIFQYYEKEERGRGNFPDRFSARQFPNYSSELNVNALLLGDSALYLCASSVGTLNEQFFGPGTRLTVL.